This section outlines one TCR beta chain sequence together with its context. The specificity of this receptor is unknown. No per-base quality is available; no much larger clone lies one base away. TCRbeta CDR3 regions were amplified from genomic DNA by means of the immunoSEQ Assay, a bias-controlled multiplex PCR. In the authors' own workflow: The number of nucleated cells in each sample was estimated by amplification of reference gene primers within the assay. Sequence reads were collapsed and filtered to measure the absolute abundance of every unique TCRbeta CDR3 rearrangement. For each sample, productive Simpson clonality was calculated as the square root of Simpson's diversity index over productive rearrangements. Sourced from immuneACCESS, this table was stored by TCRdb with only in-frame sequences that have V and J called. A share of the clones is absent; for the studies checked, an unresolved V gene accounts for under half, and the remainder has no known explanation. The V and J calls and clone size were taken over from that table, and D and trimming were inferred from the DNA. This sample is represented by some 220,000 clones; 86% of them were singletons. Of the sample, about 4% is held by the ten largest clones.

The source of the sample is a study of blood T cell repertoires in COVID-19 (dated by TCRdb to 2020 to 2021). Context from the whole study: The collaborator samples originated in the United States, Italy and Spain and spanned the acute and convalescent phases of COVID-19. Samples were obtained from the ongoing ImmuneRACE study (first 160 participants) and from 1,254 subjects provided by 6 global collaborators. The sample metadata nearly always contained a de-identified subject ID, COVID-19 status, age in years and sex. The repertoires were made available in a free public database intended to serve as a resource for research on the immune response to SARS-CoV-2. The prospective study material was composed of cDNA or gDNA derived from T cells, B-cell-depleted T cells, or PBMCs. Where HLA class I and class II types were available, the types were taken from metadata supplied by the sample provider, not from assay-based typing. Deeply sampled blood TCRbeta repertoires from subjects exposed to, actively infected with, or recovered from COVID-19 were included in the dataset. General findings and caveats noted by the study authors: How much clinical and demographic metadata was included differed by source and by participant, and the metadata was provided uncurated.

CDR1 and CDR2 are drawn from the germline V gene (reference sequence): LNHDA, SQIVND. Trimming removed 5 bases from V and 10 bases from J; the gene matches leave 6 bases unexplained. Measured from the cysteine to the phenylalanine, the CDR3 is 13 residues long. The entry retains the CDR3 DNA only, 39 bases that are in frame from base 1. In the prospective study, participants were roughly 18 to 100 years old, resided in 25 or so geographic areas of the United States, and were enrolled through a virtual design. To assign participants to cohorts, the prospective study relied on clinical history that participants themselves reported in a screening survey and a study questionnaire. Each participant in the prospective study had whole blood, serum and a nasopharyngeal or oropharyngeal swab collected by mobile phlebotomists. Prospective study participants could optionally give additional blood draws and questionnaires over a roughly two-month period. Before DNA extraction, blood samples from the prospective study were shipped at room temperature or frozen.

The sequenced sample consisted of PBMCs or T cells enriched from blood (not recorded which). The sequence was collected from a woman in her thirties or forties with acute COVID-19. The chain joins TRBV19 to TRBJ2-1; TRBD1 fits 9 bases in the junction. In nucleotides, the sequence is TGTGCCAGTAGTGCGGACAGGGGTGGGGAGCAGTTCTTC. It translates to CASSADRGGEQFF. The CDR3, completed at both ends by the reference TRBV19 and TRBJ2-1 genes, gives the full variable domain DGGITQSPKYLFRKEGQNVTLSCEQNLNHDAMYWYRQDPGQGLRLIYYSQIVNDFQKGDIAEGYSVSREKKESFPLTVTSAQKNPTAFYLCASSADRGGEQFFGPGTRLTVL.